This T cell receptor (beta chain) was captured in a study of blood T cell repertoires in COVID-19. As for the study in general: Some COVID-19 samples were acute and others convalescent; all came from the United States, Italy and Spain. PBMCs, B-cell-depleted T cells, or T cells were the source of the cDNA or gDNA that made up the material.

A Seattle source enrolled patients during active infection and followed them longitudinally. Profiling relied on immunoSEQ multiplex PCR, and the TCRdb table lists in-frame clones only, not all of them. The data show some 310,000 clones, almost 90% seen once. Specimen: peripheral blood. This TCR was recovered from a woman under 40 with COVID-19, enrolled during active disease.

The chain's CDR3 is CATRDRLIYGYTF. In DNA form, the CDR3 reads TGTGCCACCCGGGACAGGTTGATCTATGGCTACACCTTC. The rearrangement uses TRBV2 and TRBJ1-2, with 8 bases aligning to TRBD1. The trim removed 10 bases at V and 4 bases at J, leaving 8 bases unmatched. The CDR3 is 13 amino acids. CDR1 is SNHLY and CDR2 is FYNNEI in the germline V gene.